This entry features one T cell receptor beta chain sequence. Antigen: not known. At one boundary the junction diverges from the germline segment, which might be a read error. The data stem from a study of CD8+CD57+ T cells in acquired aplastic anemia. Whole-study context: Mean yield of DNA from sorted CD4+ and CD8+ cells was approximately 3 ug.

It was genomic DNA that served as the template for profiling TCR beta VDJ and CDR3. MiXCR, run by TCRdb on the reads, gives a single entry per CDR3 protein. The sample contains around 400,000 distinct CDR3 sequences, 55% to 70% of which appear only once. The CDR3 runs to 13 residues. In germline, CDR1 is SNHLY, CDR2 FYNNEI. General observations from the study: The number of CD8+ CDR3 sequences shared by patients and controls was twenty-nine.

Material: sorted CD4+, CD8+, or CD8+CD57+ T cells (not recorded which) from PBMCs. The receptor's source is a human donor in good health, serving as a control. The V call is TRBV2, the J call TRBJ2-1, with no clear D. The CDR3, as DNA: TGTGCCAGCAGTGCGAATCGCTGCCAGCAGCAGTATTTC. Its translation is CASSANRCQQQYF.